This T cell receptor (beta chain) is from a study of blood T cells in healthy people across ages. The use of a sample-barcoded 5' primer and a J-beta primer mix characterized a second PCR of roughly 7 to 11 cycles. Every cDNA was tagged by a template-switch adaptor with 12 random nucleotides. Via MiXCR, TCRdb re-called the 5' RACE reads, giving one row per CDR3 protein. The sample holds around 1,500,000 distinct CDR3 sequences, over 25% seen once. Ten or more counts support this clonotype. The CDR3 length is 13 residues. Germline V gene lookup returns CDR1 MNHEY and CDR2 SVGAGI. The junction had 5 bases not matched to a gene; V was cut back by 4 bases and J by 6 bases.

What was sequenced was blood. The genes are TRBV6-5 and TRBJ2-7; TRBD1 aligns across 8 bases. The TCR originated in a woman in her thirties in good health. The CDR3 DNA is TGTGCCAGCAGTTTCGACAGGGGAGGCGAGCAGTACTTC. Protein: CASSFDRGGEQYF.